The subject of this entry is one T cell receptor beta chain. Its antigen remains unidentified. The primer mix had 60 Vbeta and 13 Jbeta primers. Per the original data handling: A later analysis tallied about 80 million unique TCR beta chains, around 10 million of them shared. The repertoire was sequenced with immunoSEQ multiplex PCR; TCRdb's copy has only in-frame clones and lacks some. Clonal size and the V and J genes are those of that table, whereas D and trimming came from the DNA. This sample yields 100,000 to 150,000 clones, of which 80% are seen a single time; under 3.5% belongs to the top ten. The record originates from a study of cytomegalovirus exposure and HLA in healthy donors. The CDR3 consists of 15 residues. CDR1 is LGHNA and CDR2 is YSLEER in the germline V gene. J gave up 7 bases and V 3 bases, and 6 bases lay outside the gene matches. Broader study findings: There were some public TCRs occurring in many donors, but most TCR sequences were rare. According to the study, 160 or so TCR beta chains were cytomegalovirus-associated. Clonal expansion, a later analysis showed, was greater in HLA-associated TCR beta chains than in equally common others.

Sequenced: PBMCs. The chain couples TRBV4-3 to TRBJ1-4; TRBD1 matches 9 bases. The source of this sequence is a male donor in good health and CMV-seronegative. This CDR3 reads CASSQGTGKIEKLFF. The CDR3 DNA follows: TGCGCCAGCAGCCAGGGGACAGGGAAAATTGAAAAACTGTTTTTT.